This T cell receptor beta chain was profiled in a study of blood T cell repertoires in COVID-19. Turning to the study itself: Samples representing acute and convalescent COVID-19 were sourced from the United States, Italy and Spain. The cDNA or gDNA used as material had been derived from T cells, B-cell-depleted T cells, or PBMCs.

Germline V gene lookup returns CDR1 SGHTA and CDR2 FQGTGA. Trimming cost V 5 bases and J 5 bases, with 18 bases left between them. This CDR3 has 15 residues. The authors' processing: Amplification from reference gene primers served as the basis for estimated nucleated cell counts. The assay was immunoSEQ multiplex PCR, and TCRdb's table has in-frame clones only and misses some. V and J calls and clone size are those listed in that table; D and trimming were worked out from the DNA. Of some 150,000 clones in the sample, roughly 89% were seen once. The chain employs TRBV7-3 and TRBJ2-5; unclear D gene. Sequencing was done on a sample of peripheral blood. This clonotype originated in an older woman who had recovered from COVID-19. The CDR3 nucleotides read TGTGCCAGCAGCCTCATTCCTGGGCCCTGGGAGACCCAGTACTTC. Translating gives CASSLIPGPWETQYF.